This TCR beta chain is from a study of blood T cell repertoires in COVID-19. Clones were read by immunoSEQ multiplex PCR, and TCRdb kept only the in-frame ones, dropping some. The table has about 210,000 clones, approximately 80% seen once; the top ten hold 3.5% to 4.5%. Germline V gene lookup returns CDR1 SGHNT and CDR2 YYREEE (reference sequence). The CDR3 covers 19 residues. Trimming pared 3 bases from V and 7 bases from J, leaving 26 bases between. The origin of this receptor is a man under 40 with acute COVID-19. The material sequenced was PBMCs or T cells enriched from blood (not recorded which). This rearrangement joins TRBV5-4 to TRBJ1-6; tentative D call: TRBD1 (6 bases). CDR3 sequence reads: CASSSKGGGSSLGNSPLHF. In DNA, the CDR3 is TGTGCCAGCAGCTCCAAAGGGGGGGGCTCTAGTCTGGGGAATTCACCCCTCCACTTT.